This record concerns one TCR beta chain sequence. Germline V CDR1 and CDR2: KGHDR, SFDVKD. Between the trimmed V and J ends, which lost 4 bases and 3 bases, there was a span of 14 bases. The CDR3 sequence is 15 residues long. TCRdb re-analysed the RT-PCR reads in MiXCR, keeping a single row per CDR3 protein. The table includes almost 700,000 distinct CDR3 sequences, 12% to 15% detected once. This receptor was obtained from a female donor in good health, serving as a healthy control. The chain uses TRBV24-1 and TRBJ2-5; no firm D call. The sequencing input was memory CD4+ T cells from blood. In DNA form, the CDR3 reads TGTGCCACCAGTGACCCCGGGCTCGGAAAAGAGACCCAGTACTTC. Its translation is CATSDPGLGKETQYF.